This T cell receptor (beta chain) was retrieved from a study of blood T cell repertoires in COVID-19. Turning to the study itself: Samples came from the United States, Italy and Spain, spanning acute and convalescent COVID-19. Nucleic acid was either cDNA or gDNA, and it came from T cells, B-cell-depleted T cells, or PBMCs.

A single count supports this clone. Germline trimming cut 0 bases from V and 3 bases from J; bases unmatched to any gene: 6. The germline V gene encodes CDR1 LGHNA and CDR2 YSLEER. The CDR3 runs 17 residues. Sequencing was performed with immunoSEQ multiplex PCR; in TCRdb, only in-frame clones are kept and a portion is missing. The repertoire holds roughly 65,000 clones, with about 83% as singletons. This sequence originates from a human donor in a cohort sampled during active COVID-19. The V and J genes are TRBV4-3 and TRBJ1-2; TRBD1 matches at 11 bases. Sequencing was carried out using peripheral blood. The CDR3 nucleotides read TGCGCCAGCAGCCAAGACCCGGGACAGGGGGTAGACTATGGCTACACCTTC. It yields the protein CASSQDPGQGVDYGYTF.